The 28 T cell receptor beta chains below all came from one sample that was sequenced in a study of PD-1 blockade in mismatch repair-deficient tumors (dated 2017 in TCRdb). Receptor amplification or capture employed the immunoSEQ multiplex PCR assay. TCRdb provides this immuneACCESS table in a form limited to in-frame rearrangements. Some clones are lacking; in checked studies, under half of them reflect an unresolved V gene, and why the rest are absent is not known. The sample table holds about 120,000 clones, of which 86% were seen once. Clones ranked in the top ten supply roughly 13% of the sample. The specimen was peripheral blood, collected 44 weeks after starting pembrolizumab. These receptors all stem from an adult with mismatch repair-deficient cancer.

The chain couples TRBV4-1 to TRBJ2-7; D may be TRBD1 (5 bases). The end of the DNA fits TRBJ2-1 better, so the J call may be wrong. Per germline, CDR1 MGHRA and CDR2 YSYEKL. The CDR3 length is 15 residues. CDR3 loop: CASSQVQGAYNEQFF. For the CDR3, the DNA is TGCGCCAGCAGCCAAGTTCAAGGGGCGTACAATGAGCAGTTCTTC.

CDR3 residues: CASSYQRDTQYF. DNA for the CDR3: TGTGCCAGCAGCTATCAAAGGGATACGCAGTATTTT. J is TRBJ2-3 and V is TRBV7-9, with unresolved D. Germline V gene sequence: CDR1 SEHNR, CDR2 FQNEAQ (reference sequence). V lost 4 bases, J lost 6 bases, and 8 bases lay in between. The CDR3 runs to 12 residues.

The chain has TRBV19 and TRBJ1-5; the D gene is possibly TRBD1 (5 bases). V shed 3 bases and J shed 2 bases, with 17 bases lying between them. The germline CDR1 and CDR2 sequences are LNHDA and SQIVND (reference sequence). The CDR3 runs 17 residues. The CDR3 DNA is TGTGCCAGTAGTATGGCTACAATGGGGGTCGGCAATCAGCCCCAGCATTTT. Protein: CASSMATMGVGNQPQHF.

This sequence joins TRBV28 and TRBJ2-7, with D perhaps being TRBD1 or TRBD2 (5 bases each). CDR3 length: 14 residues. Germline V gene sequence: CDR1 MDHEN, CDR2 SYDVKM. The V and J ends lost 3 bases and 3 bases respectively, with 12 bases between them. This CDR3 reads CASSLGELSYEQYF. The CDR3, as DNA: TGTGCCAGCAGTTTGGGGGAGCTGAGCTACGAGCAGTACTTC.

This clone came up a few times. The J gene is TRBJ2-7, the V gene TRBV5-4, with D tentatively TRBD2 (5 bases). The CDR3 extends over 13 amino acids. The germline CDR1 and CDR2 sequences are SGHNT and YYREEE (reference sequence). The V gene lost 0 bases and the J gene lost 5 bases, with 9 bases spanning the gap. The DNA of the CDR3 is TGTGCCAGCAGCTTGGTTTCCGGGAACGAGCAGTACTTC. Amino acids: CASSLVSGNEQYF.

The chain joins TRBV10-3 to TRBJ1-1, with D unclear. This CDR3 has 15 amino acids. Trimming pared 2 bases from V and 0 bases from J, leaving 10 bases between. Per the germline V gene, CDR1 is ENHRY and CDR2 is SYGVKD. This CDR3 reads CAISEPPPMNTEAFF. The CDR3 coding sequence is TGTGCCATCAGTGAGCCTCCCCCGATGAACACTGAAGCTTTCTTT.

The chain couples TRBV5-1 to TRBJ2-7; TRBD2 matches 11 bases. After removal of 4 bases from V and 5 bases from J, the junction contained 5 bases not matched to a gene. This CDR3 spans 14 amino acids. Germline CDR1 is SGHRS and CDR2 is YFSETQ. The CDR3 DNA is TGCGCCAGCAGCCTACTAGCGGGAGTGGACGAGCAGTACTTC. Translation: CASSLLAGVDEQYF.

This chain links TRBV5-1 with TRBJ2-2; 9 nucleotides align to TRBD2. This CDR3 spans 16 amino acids. The J segment lost 4 bases and the V segment lost 2 bases, leaving 6 bases of the junction unmatched. Germline V gives CDR1 SGHRS, CDR2 YFSETQ. CDR3 nucleotides: TGCGCCAGCAGCTTTACAGCGGGAGGTCCCACCGGGGAGCTGTTTTTT. This codes for CASSFTAGGPTGELFF.

The sample holds one count of this clone. This rearrangement joins TRBV28 to TRBJ2-3; D ambiguous. Deletions cut 10 bases from V and 2 bases from J, with 16 bases between. The length of the CDR3 is 14 residues. Per germline, CDR1 MDHEN and CDR2 SYDVKM. The DNA for the CDR3 is TGTGCCACCCTCGACACAGAGATCACAGATACGCAGTATTTT. Protein sequence: CATLDTEITDTQYF.

This clone has a handful of counts. This chain connects TRBV7-9 to TRBJ1-2; D is unclear. V shed 1 base and J shed 8 bases, with 11 bases lying between them. The germline CDR1 and CDR2 sequences are SEHNR and FQNEAQ (reference sequence). This CDR3 is 13 amino acids long. DNA for the CDR3: TGTGCCAGCAGCTTAGGGCCGAATGCCGGCTACACCTTC. This sequence encodes CASSLGPNAGYTF.

This clone was counted only a few times. The gene calls are TRBV6-5 and TRBJ2-7; D may be TRBD1 (5 bases). The germline V gene has CDR1 MNHEY and CDR2 SVGAGI. V was clipped by 2 bases and J by 0 bases, with 11 bases between them. This CDR3 has 15 residues. CDR3 DNA: TGTGCCAGCAGTTACAAAGGGGATCCCTCCTACGAGCAGTACTTC. It encodes CASSYKGDPSYEQYF.

The chain has TRBV7-9 and TRBJ2-1; D ambiguous. The CDR3 consists of 12 residues. Trimming cost V 5 bases and J 5 bases, with 7 bases left between them. The germline CDR1 and CDR2 sequences are SEHNR and FQNEAQ (reference sequence). CDR3 amino acids: CASSEYHNEQFF. CDR3 nucleotides: TGTGCCAGCAGCGAGTACCACAATGAGCAGTTCTTC. Drawing the rest from reference TRBV7-9 and TRBJ2-1, the complete variable domain is DTGVSQNPRHKITKRGQNVTFRCDPISEHNRLYWYRQTLGQGPEFLTYFQNEAQLEKSRLLSDRFSAERPKGSFSTLEIQRTEQGDSAMYLCASSEYHNEQFFGPGTRLTVL.

This clone appeared once. The rearrangement joins TRBV27 to TRBJ2-7, with D uncertain. CDR1 and CDR2 (germline): MNHEY, SMNVEV (reference sequence). This CDR3 is 16 amino acids long. V was pared by 3 bases and J by 3 bases, with 18 bases between. CDR3 sequence reads: CASSFKSASSLYEQYF. The CDR3 DNA is TGTGCCAGCAGTTTTAAATCAGCGAGTTCCCTCTACGAGCAGTACTTC.

The chain is built from TRBV12-5 and TRBJ1-2; D possibly corresponds to TRBD1 (6 bases). Deletions cut 2 bases from V and 3 bases from J, with 16 bases between. The CDR3 length is 16 residues. Germline V CDR1 and CDR2: LGHNT, FRNRAP. The CDR3 DNA reads as TGTGCTAGTGGTTTGCCCTCGGGGGGGGGCTACTATGGCTACACCTTC. It translates to CASGLPSGGGYYGYTF.

Comment on this clone: An end of the junction does not agree with germline; a read error may underlie this. The chain combines TRBV19 with TRBJ2-1; TRBD2 is a possible D gene (6 bases). Per germline, CDR1 LNHDA and CDR2 SQIVND (reference sequence). The CDR3 is made up of 13 amino acids. Here the CDR3 reads CASSMQGGNGQFF. In nucleotides, the CDR3 is TGTGCCAGTAGTATGCAGGGCGGGAATGGGCAGTTCTTC.

To note about this clone: The junction does not match germline at one end; this may be a read error. The V call is TRBV28, the J call TRBJ1-1, with 9 bases fitting TRBD1. The CDR3 has 14 residues. Germline V gene sequence: CDR1 MDHEN, CDR2 SYDVKM. The CDR3 DNA reads TGTGCCACCAGTACAGGGGGCATCATCACTGAAGCTTTCTTT. This sequence encodes CATSTGGIITEAFF.

The DNA for the CDR3 is TGTGCCAGCAGTACCGCTAGCGGATCCTACGAGCAGTACTTC. It yields the protein CASSTASGSYEQYF. The chain employs TRBV6-5 and TRBJ2-7; 7 bases are shared with TRBD2. Per germline, CDR1 MNHEY and CDR2 SVGAGI. The length of the CDR3 is 14 residues. V was clipped by 5 bases and J by 1 base; unmatched bases: 5.

The chain employs TRBV5-6 and TRBJ1-1, with a weak D call TRBD1 (6 bases). Germline V lookup: CDR1 SGHDT, CDR2 YYEEEE. The CDR3 has 14 residues. The V gene lost 4 bases and the J gene lost 5 bases, with 15 bases spanning the gap. In DNA form, the CDR3 reads TGTGCCAGCAGCAATGGATACAGGGCGACTGAAGCTTTCTTT. This gives the protein CASSNGYRATEAFF.

The count of this clone is one. The chain couples TRBV4-1 to TRBJ1-1, with D perhaps TRBD1 (6 bases). There are 14 residues in the CDR3. The V gene's germline CDR1 is MGHRA and CDR2 YSYEKL. V was cut by 4 bases and J by 1 base, with 10 bases left in between. For the CDR3, the DNA is TGCGCCAGCAGCCCCCGGACAGAGAACACTGAAGCTTTCTTT. Translating it yields CASSPRTENTEAFF.

This chain links TRBV7-9 with TRBJ2-1, with a weak D call TRBD1 (6 bases). V was pared by 5 bases and J by 1 base, with 12 bases between. CDR1 SEHNR and CDR2 FQNEAQ come from the germline V gene (reference sequence). The CDR3 loop spans 15 amino acids. DNA for the CDR3: TGTGCCAGCAGCCTCGAGGGGGAGTCCTACAATGAGCAGTTCTTC. It specifies CASSLEGESYNEQFF.

This chain joins TRBV5-4 and TRBJ2-1; maybe TRBD2 (5 bases). Germline V lookup: CDR1 SGHNT, CDR2 YYREEE (reference sequence). The CDR3 is 16 residues long. V was pared by 5 bases and J by 9 bases, with 24 bases between. CDR3 protein: CASSYPDYNIRGEQFF. CDR3 sequence (DNA): TGTGCCAGCAGTTATCCCGACTACAACATACGGGGTGAGCAGTTCTTC. The full variable domain, with the rest looked up from reference TRBV5-4 and TRBJ2-1, is ETGVTQSPTHLIKTRGQQVTLRCSSQSGHNTVSWYQQALGQGPQFIFQYYREEENGRGNFPPRFSGLQFPNYSSELNVNALELDDSALYLCASSYPDYNIRGEQFFGPGTRLTVL.

The chain carries TRBV11-3 and TRBJ2-1; D remains ambiguous. CDR1 is SGHNT and CDR2 is YENEEA in the germline V gene. The CDR3 covers 15 residues. V shed 1 base and J shed 4 bases, with 11 bases lying between them. For the CDR3, the DNA is TGTGCCAGCAGCTTAGGTGTATCAGCTTACAATGAGCAGTTCTTC. Amino acid sequence: CASSLGVSAYNEQFF.

V is TRBV9 and J is TRBJ2-2; TRBD2 aligns across 7 bases. Germline CDR1 and CDR2: SGDLS and YYNGEE. The CDR3 has 16 amino acids. V trimming: 4 bases; J trimming: 1 base; junction bases outside the gene matches: 7. The CDR3 coding sequence is TGTGCCAGCAGCAAACTCGGGACTAAGAACACCGGGGAGCTGTTTTTT. Amino acid sequence: CASSKLGTKNTGELFF.

This clone was seen at least ten times. The chain uses TRBV5-6 and TRBJ2-7; D is ambiguous. CDR1 and CDR2 (germline): SGHDT, YYEEEE. With 1 base removed from V and 7 bases from J, the gap between germline ends came to 12 bases. The CDR3 runs 13 residues. The CDR3 is CASSLPNMWEQYF. The CDR3 coding sequence is TGTGCCAGCAGCTTGCCTAATATGTGGGAGCAGTACTTC.

The chain couples TRBV5-1 to TRBJ2-7; the D is unclear. The CDR3 consists of 15 residues. Per germline, CDR1 SGHRS and CDR2 YFSETQ. The V gene lost 1 base and the J gene lost 3 bases, with 14 bases spanning the gap. The CDR3 spells CASSLSPVPSYEQYF. CDR3 nucleotide sequence: TGCGCCAGCAGCTTGTCCCCGGTTCCTAGCTACGAGCAGTACTTC. Drawing the rest from reference TRBV5-1 and TRBJ2-7, the complete variable domain is KAGVTQTPRYLIKTRGQQVTLSCSPISGHRSVSWYQQTPGQGLQFLFEYFSETQRNKGNFPGRFSGRQFSNSRSEMNVSTLELGDSALYLCASSLSPVPSYEQYFGPGTRLTVT.

The chain employs TRBV25-1 and TRBJ2-3; D is unresolved. This CDR3 has 15 amino acids. Germline V CDR1 and CDR2: MGHDK, SYGVNS. The ends were cut back, 0 bases at V and 2 bases at J, with 9 bases in the middle. The CDR3 protein is CASSEYWLITDTQYF. The CDR3 nucleotides are TGTGCCAGCAGTGAATATTGGCTGATCACAGATACGCAGTATTTT.

J is TRBJ2-3 and V is TRBV19, with D uncertain. V lost 5 bases and J 0 bases, leaving 9 bases between the germline ends. The CDR3 covers 14 residues. CDR1 LNHDA and CDR2 SQIVND come from the germline V gene (reference sequence). CDR3 region: CASSAGSSTDTQYF. The CDR3 nucleotides read TGTGCCAGTAGTGCAGGCTCTAGCACAGATACGCAGTATTTT.

The rearrangement links TRBV7-8 to TRBJ2-3; 7 nucleotides agree with TRBD1. With V trimmed by 5 bases and J by 1 base, 6 bases remained unmatched. Germline CDR1 is SGHVS and CDR2 is FQNEAQ. The CDR3 covers 15 residues. In DNA form, the CDR3 reads TGTGCCAGCAGCACCCTAGGACAGGGCACAGATACGCAGTATTTT. Its translation: CASSTLGQGTDTQYF.